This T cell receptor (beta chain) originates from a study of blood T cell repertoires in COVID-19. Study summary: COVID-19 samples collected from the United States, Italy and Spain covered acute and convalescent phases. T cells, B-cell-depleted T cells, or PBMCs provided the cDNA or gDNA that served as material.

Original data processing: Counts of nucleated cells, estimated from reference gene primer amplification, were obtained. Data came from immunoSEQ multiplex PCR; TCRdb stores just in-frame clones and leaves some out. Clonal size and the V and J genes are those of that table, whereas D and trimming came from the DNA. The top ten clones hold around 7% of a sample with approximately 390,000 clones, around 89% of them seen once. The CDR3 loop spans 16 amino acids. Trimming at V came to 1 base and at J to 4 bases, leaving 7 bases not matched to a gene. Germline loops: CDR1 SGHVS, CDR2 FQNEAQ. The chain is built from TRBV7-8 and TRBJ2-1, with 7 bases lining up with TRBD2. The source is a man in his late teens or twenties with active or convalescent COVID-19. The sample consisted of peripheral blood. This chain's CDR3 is CASSLVHGRKYNEQFF. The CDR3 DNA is TGTGCCAGCAGCTTAGTCCACGGGAGGAAGTACAATGAGCAGTTCTTC. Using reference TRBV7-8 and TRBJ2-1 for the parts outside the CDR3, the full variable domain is GAGVSQSPRYKVAKRGQDVALRCDPISGHVSLFWYQQALGQGPEFLTYFQNEAQLDKSGLPSDRFFAERPEGSVSTLKIQRTQQEDSAVYLCASSLVHGRKYNEQFFGPGTRLTVL.